The 27 T cell receptor beta chains given below trace back to one sample, sequenced in a study of OX40 agonist ivuxolimab in advanced cancers. Produced via immunoSEQ multiplex PCR; TCRdb's table is partial and in-frame only. The sample has 25,000 to 40,000 clones, roughly 89% seen once. The sample in question was CD4+ or CD8+ T cells sorted from blood, obtained in a trial of the OX40 agonist ivuxolimab. These receptor sequences come from an adult with an advanced solid tumor such as melanoma, head and neck, liver or kidney cancer.

The rearrangement joins TRBV7-3 to TRBJ2-5; 8 positions agree with TRBD1. V lost 5 bases to trimming and J lost 4 bases; unmatched junction nucleotides: 6. Germline V gene sequence: CDR1 SGHTA, CDR2 FQGTGA. The CDR3 is 14 amino acids. The CDR3 bases are TGTGCCAGCAGCCGGACAGGGATAGGAGAGACCCAGTACTTC. Translated: CASSRTGIGETQYF.

This chain connects TRBV14 to TRBJ2-7; TRBD2 might be the D (6 bases). The CDR3 runs 14 residues. Trimming pared 1 base from V and 2 bases from J, leaving 9 bases between. Germline-derived CDR1 and CDR2 are SGHDN and FVKESK. The CDR3 region is CASSQVGLTYEQYF. In DNA, the CDR3 is TGTGCCAGCAGCCAAGTGGGACTGACCTACGAGCAGTACTTC.

The chain uses TRBV29-1 and TRBJ2-7; TRBD1 aligns across 7 bases. Trimming at V came to 0 bases and at J to 4 bases, leaving 15 bases not matched to a gene. This CDR3 is 17 amino acids long. The germline V gene has CDR1 SQVTM and CDR2 ANQGSEA. The DNA of the CDR3 is TGCAGCGTTGAAGATCCTTCCGGCGAGCAGGGGGTGTACGAGCAGTACTTC. This sequence encodes CSVEDPSGEQGVYEQYF.

This chain connects TRBV5-8 to TRBJ1-4; D gene uncertain. V shed 4 bases and J shed 7 bases, with 17 bases lying between them. Germline V lookup: CDR1 SGHTS, CDR2 YDEGEE. CDR3 length: 15 residues. In nucleotides, the CDR3 is TGTGCCAGCAGCCCACCTGAGGACCGAGGTGAAAAACTGTTTTTT. It translates to CASSPPEDRGEKLFF.

This clone was observed once. The chain links TRBV19 to TRBJ2-7, with a tentative D call TRBD2 (5 bases). The ends were cut back, 5 bases at V and 0 bases at J, with 17 bases in the middle. Germline CDR1 reads LNHDA; CDR2 reads SQIVND (reference sequence). This CDR3 spans 16 amino acids. CDR3 in DNA: TGTGCCAGTAGTCCACGAGGGATGGGGAGCTCCTACGAGCAGTACTTC. This gives the protein CASSPRGMGSSYEQYF.

This chain connects TRBV14 to TRBJ1-3; D perhaps matches TRBD1 (6 bases). The CDR3 spans 14 residues. Germline CDR1 and CDR2: SGHDN and FVKESK. V was shortened by 1 base and J by 3 bases, with 7 bases between the two germline ends. As DNA, the CDR3 is TGTGCCAGCAGCCAAGGAGGGGGTGGAAACACCATATATTTT. Its translation is CASSQGGGGNTIYF.

The chain links TRBV29-1 to TRBJ2-7; D unresolved. This CDR3 comprises 11 residues. V dropped 4 bases and J dropped 4 bases, with 8 bases sitting between them. The germline CDR1 and CDR2 sequences are SQVTM and ANQGSEA. As DNA, the CDR3 is TGCAGCGTTGTTAATGGTTACGAGCAGTACTTC. Protein sequence: CSVVNGYEQYF.

This sequence joins TRBV28 and TRBJ1-2; D uncertain. Germline V gene sequence: CDR1 MDHEN, CDR2 SYDVKM. V dropped 5 bases and J dropped 3 bases, with 13 bases sitting between them. The CDR3 sequence is 14 residues long. CDR3 nucleotide sequence: TGTGCCAGCAGTCCCCGAGGGCCAGACTATGGCTACACCTTC. This codes for CASSPRGPDYGYTF.

The table lists this clone with a few counts. The rearrangement links TRBV28 to TRBJ2-7; D not resolved. V lost 3 bases to trimming and J lost 6 bases, with 12 bases between them. Germline V gives CDR1 MDHEN, CDR2 SYDVKM. The CDR3 contains 13 residues. Here the CDR3 reads CASSFTDMGEQYF. In nucleotides, the CDR3 is TGTGCCAGCAGTTTCACGGATATGGGCGAGCAGTACTTC.

This clone was observed once. V is TRBV7-6 and J is TRBJ2-2; D possibly matches TRBD1 or TRBD2 (5 bases each). The CDR3 spans 15 residues. V was shortened by 5 bases and J by 7 bases, with 17 bases between the two germline ends. Germline V CDR1 and CDR2: SGHVS, FNYEAQ. The CDR3 DNA reads TGTGCCAGCAGCCCGGGGCTCGATGGCCGCGGGGAGCTGTTTTTT. It is translated as CASSPGLDGRGELFF.

The gene calls are TRBV9 and TRBJ2-7; D is unresolved. Germline CDR1 SGDLS, CDR2 YYNGEE. Trimming pared 3 bases from V and 4 bases from J, leaving 8 bases between. CDR3 length: 12 residues. DNA for the CDR3: TGTGCCAGCAGCGGGTCGGCTTACGAGCAGTACTTC. Translating it yields CASSGSAYEQYF.

The chain has TRBV19 and TRBJ2-7; D might be TRBD1 (5 bases). CDR3 length: 13 amino acids. Germline-derived CDR1 and CDR2 are LNHDA and SQIVND (reference sequence). Deletions cut 4 bases from V and 3 bases from J, with 10 bases between. CDR3 coding DNA: TGTGCCAGTAGTACGAGGACAAACTACGAGCAGTACTTC. Its protein is CASSTRTNYEQYF.

The chain couples TRBV4-1 to TRBJ1-5; 10 bases fit TRBD1. The CDR3 extends over 17 amino acids. In germline, CDR1 is MGHRA, CDR2 YSYEKL. V gave up 3 bases and J gave up 5 bases; unmatched junction bases: 10. The CDR3 bases are TGCGCCAGCAGCCACATCTCCGGGACAGGGGTACATCAGCCCCAGCATTTT. Protein product: CASSHISGTGVHQPQHF.

This clone was recorded only once. The chain couples TRBV2 to TRBJ1-1; D not resolved. The CDR3 totals 11 residues. Trimming left V 9 bases short and J 4 bases short, with 9 bases between. CDR1 is SNHLY and CDR2 is FYNNEI in the germline V gene. The CDR3 DNA reads TGTGCCAGTTGGGAAGTCACTGAAGCTTTCTTT. Translated: CASWEVTEAFF.

In DNA, the CDR3 is TGTGCCAGCAAGAGGGCGGGGGGAGCAGATACGCAGTATTTT. Its protein is CASKRAGGADTQYF. The chain combines TRBV6-5 with TRBJ2-3; 8 bases align to TRBD2. From germline, CDR1 is MNHEY and CDR2 SVGAGI. The length of the CDR3 is 14 residues. The V and J ends lost 7 bases and 4 bases, in that order; junction bases with no gene match: 7.

V is TRBV28 and J is TRBJ2-1; the D is unclear. Germline CDR1 and CDR2: MDHEN and SYDVKM. V gave up 2 bases and J gave up 0 bases, with 11 bases separating them. CDR3 length: 16 residues. The CDR3 region is CASSLPEGLSYNEQFF. The CDR3 coding sequence is TGTGCCAGCAGTTTACCCGAAGGCCTCTCCTACAATGAGCAGTTCTTC.

V and J are TRBV4-1 and TRBJ2-7; 9 nucleotides line up with TRBD1. Germline values: CDR1 MGHRA, CDR2 YSYEKL. The CDR3 is 14 amino acids. V was pared by 4 bases and J by 1 base, with 2 bases of the junction left unmatched. In DNA form, the CDR3 reads TGCGCCAGCAGCCCTGGACAGGGGTCCTACGAGCAGTACTTC. Translating gives CASSPGQGSYEQYF.

This clone was recorded only once. This chain uses TRBV6-5 with TRBJ2-7, with D uncertain. V gave up 11 bases and J gave up 2 bases, with 13 bases separating them. Looked up from germline, CDR1 is MNHEY and CDR2 is SVGAGI. CDR3 length equals 12 residues. In DNA form, the CDR3 reads TGTGCCTCAATAAAGCCGGCCTACGAGCAGTACTTC. It is translated as CASIKPAYEQYF.

The V call is TRBV5-4, the J call TRBJ2-7; 7 bases align to TRBD1. V lost 2 bases to trimming and J lost 3 bases; unmatched junction nucleotides: 11. CDR1 is SGHNT and CDR2 is YYREEE in the germline V gene (reference sequence). The CDR3 is 16 residues long. CDR3 in amino acids: CASSLSPGQRFYEQYF. The DNA of the CDR3 is TGTGCCAGCAGCTTATCCCCGGGACAGAGATTCTACGAGCAGTACTTC.

This rearrangement joins TRBV9 to TRBJ2-7, with TRBD1 matching 9 bases. Germline values: CDR1 SGDLS, CDR2 YYNGEE. The CDR3 totals 14 residues. The V and J ends lost 4 bases and 2 bases, in that order; junction bases with no gene match: 4. CDR3 loop: CASSPRQGAYEQYF. The CDR3 bases are TGTGCCAGCAGCCCCAGACAGGGGGCCTACGAGCAGTACTTC. The full variable domain, its missing parts supplied by reference TRBV9 and TRBJ2-7, is DSGVTQTPKHLITATGQRVTLRCSPRSGDLSVYWYQQSLDQGLQFLIQYYNGEERAKGNILERFSAQQFPDLHSELNLSSLELGDSALYFCASSPRQGAYEQYFGPGTRLTVT.

This rearrangement joins TRBV2 to TRBJ1-2; 11 bases align to TRBD1. The CDR3 consists of 14 residues. Germline V gives CDR1 SNHLY, CDR2 FYNNEI. The ends lost 7 bases at V and 4 bases at J; junction bases unmatched: 5. The CDR3 loop is CASTPGTGGYGYTF. The CDR3 nucleotides read TGTGCCAGCACCCCTGGGACAGGGGGCTATGGCTACACCTTC.

The rearrangement joins TRBV25-1 to TRBJ1-4; 9 nucleotides match TRBD1. V was pared by 4 bases and J by 5 bases, with 5 bases of the junction left unmatched. CDR3 length: 15 residues. Germline V CDR1 and CDR2: MGHDK, SYGVNS. The CDR3 region is CASSAGTGLNEKLFF. As DNA, the CDR3 is TGTGCCAGCAGTGCCGGGACAGGGCTGAATGAAAAACTGTTTTTT.

The chain carries TRBV5-1 and TRBJ2-3; 9 nucleotides line up with TRBD2. Unmatched junction bases numbered 11, after V lost 3 bases and J lost 0 bases. This CDR3 is built from 18 residues. Germline V lookup: CDR1 SGHRS, CDR2 YFSETQ. The CDR3 nucleotides read TGCGCCAGCAGCTCTACCGCCGCTAGCGGGACTAGCACAGATACGCAGTATTTT. Translation: CASSSTAASGTSTDTQYF.

This sequence joins TRBV19 and TRBJ2-2; unclear D gene. V was shortened by 8 bases and J by 6 bases, with 13 bases between the two germline ends. Germline V gene lookup returns CDR1 LNHDA and CDR2 SQIVND (reference sequence). This CDR3 has 13 amino acids. The CDR3 region is CASLGWGSGELFF. The DNA for the CDR3 is TGTGCCAGTCTCGGATGGGGATCCGGGGAGCTGTTTTTT.

V gene TRBV7-9 combines with J gene TRBJ2-5, with D maybe TRBD1 (5 bases). Germline V gene sequence: CDR1 SEHNR, CDR2 FQNEAQ (reference sequence). The CDR3 contains 14 residues. Deletions cut 1 base from V and 2 bases from J, with 8 bases between. CDR3 loop: CASSLETVQETQYF. As DNA, the CDR3 is TGTGCCAGCAGCTTAGAGACAGTTCAAGAGACCCAGTACTTC.

The chain combines TRBV6-5 with TRBJ2-3; 11 bases fit TRBD1. Trimming took 2 bases from V and 6 from J; bases not matched to a gene: 7. The CDR3 contains 16 residues. The germline CDR1 and CDR2 sequences are MNHEY and SVGAGI. CDR3 sequence reads: CASSYIGQGAKDTQYF. The CDR3 coding sequence is TGTGCCAGCAGTTACATCGGACAGGGGGCAAAGGATACGCAGTATTTT.

The rearrangement joins TRBV7-8 to TRBJ2-7; TRBD1 matches at 9 bases. V trimming: 1 base; J trimming: 4 bases; junction bases outside the gene matches: 8. Germline-derived CDR1 and CDR2 are SGHVS and FQNEAQ. The CDR3 covers 16 residues. The CDR3 DNA sequence: TGTGCCAGCAGCTTAGTAGTCGACAGGGGGAATTACGAGCAGTACTTC. This sequence encodes CASSLVVDRGNYEQYF.